This T cell receptor beta chain was sequenced for a study of siplizumab effects on memory and regulatory T cells. Per-sample assaying covered roughly 10^5 TCR templates. The protocol was immunoSEQ multiplex PCR, while the TCRdb copy is restricted to in-frame clones and leaves out a portion. The repertoire includes over 55,000 clones, less than 90% of them detected once, and 3% to 4% sits in the top ten. To note about this clone: The target antigen is unknown.

Germline V gene sequence: CDR1 MDHEN, CDR2 SYDVKM. The CDR3 loop spans 14 amino acids. J gave up 8 bases and V 5 bases, and 10 bases lay outside the gene matches. Study observations and caveats: Suppressive activity of Tregs proliferating in siplizumab cultures remained unconfirmed.

The V and J genes are TRBV28 and TRBJ1-2; 8 nucleotides align to TRBD1. Sequencing input: memory CD4+ T cells sorted from blood. The sequence came from a human donor in good health. The CDR3 region is CASSRLNGQGGYTF. CDR3 DNA: TGTGCCAGCAGTCGCCTCAACGGACAGGGCGGCTACACCTTC.